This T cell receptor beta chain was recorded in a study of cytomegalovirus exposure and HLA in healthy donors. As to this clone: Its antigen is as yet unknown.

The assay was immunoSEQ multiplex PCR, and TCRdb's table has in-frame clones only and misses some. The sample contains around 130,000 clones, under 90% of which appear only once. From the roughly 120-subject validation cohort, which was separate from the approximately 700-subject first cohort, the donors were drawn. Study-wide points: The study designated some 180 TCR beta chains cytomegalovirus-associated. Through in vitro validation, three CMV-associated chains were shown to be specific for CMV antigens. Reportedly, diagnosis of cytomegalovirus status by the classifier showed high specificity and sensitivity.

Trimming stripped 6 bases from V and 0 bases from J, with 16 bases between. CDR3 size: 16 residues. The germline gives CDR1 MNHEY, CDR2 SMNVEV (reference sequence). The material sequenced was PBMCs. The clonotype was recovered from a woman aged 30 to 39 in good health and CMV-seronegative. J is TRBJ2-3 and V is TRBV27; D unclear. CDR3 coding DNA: TGTGCCAGCAGGATGCTAACAGTCGCTAGCACAGATACGCAGTATTTT. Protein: CASRMLTVASTDTQYF.